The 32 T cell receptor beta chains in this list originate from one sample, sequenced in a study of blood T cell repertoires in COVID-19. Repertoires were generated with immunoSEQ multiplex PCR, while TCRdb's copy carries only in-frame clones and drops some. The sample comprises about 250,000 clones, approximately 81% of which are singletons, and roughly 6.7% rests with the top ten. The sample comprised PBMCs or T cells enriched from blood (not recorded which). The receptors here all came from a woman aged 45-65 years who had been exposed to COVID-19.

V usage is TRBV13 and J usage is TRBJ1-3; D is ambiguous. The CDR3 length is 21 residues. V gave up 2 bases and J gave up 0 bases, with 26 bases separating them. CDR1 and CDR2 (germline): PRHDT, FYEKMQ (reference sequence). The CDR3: CASSLLHRAVLAPSSGNTIYF. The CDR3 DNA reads TGTGCCAGCAGCTTACTTCATCGGGCGGTCCTAGCCCCGAGCTCTGGAAACACCATATATTTT.

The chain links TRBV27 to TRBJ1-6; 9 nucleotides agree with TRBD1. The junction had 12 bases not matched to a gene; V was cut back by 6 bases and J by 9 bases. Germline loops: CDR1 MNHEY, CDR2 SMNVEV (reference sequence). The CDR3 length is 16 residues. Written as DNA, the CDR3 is TGTGCCAGCAGCCTTACACCGACAGGGGGAGGTTCACCCCTCCACTTT. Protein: CASSLTPTGGGSPLHF.

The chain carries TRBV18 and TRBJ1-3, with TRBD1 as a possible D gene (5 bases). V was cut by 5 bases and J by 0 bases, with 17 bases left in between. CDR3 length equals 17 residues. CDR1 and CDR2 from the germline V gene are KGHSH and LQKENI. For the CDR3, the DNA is TGTGCCAGCTCAACCTCGGACACAGCTTACTCTGGAAACACCATATATTTT. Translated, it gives CASSTSDTAYSGNTIYF.

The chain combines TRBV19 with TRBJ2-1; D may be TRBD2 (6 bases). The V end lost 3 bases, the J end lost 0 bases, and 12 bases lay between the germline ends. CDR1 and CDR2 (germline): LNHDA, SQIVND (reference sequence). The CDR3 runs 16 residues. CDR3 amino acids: CASSILTTSSYNEQFF. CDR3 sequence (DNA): TGTGCCAGTAGTATTCTCACGACTAGCTCCTACAATGAGCAGTTCTTC.

The CDR3 DNA reads as TGTGCCAGCGCGGAGGGACAGGGGTCTCTCGGCTACACCTTC. As protein: CASAEGQGSLGYTF. V gene TRBV6-4 combines with J gene TRBJ1-2, with 10 nucleotides matching TRBD1. J lost 8 bases, V lost 8 bases, and 11 bases had no gene match. The germline gives CDR1 MRHNA, CDR2 SNTAGT. The CDR3 has 14 amino acids.

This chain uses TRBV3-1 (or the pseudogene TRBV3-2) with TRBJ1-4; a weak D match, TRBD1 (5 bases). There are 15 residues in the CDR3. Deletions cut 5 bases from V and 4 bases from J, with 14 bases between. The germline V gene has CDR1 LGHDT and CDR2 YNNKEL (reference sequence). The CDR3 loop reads CASSGRGGYNEKLFF. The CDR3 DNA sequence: TGTGCCAGCAGCGGGAGGGGTGGATATAATGAAAAACTGTTTTTT.

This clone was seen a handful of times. CDR3 coding DNA: TGTGCCAGCGGGCCTGAGACCCAGTACTTC. Translating gives CASGPETQYF. The chain combines TRBV3-1 (or the pseudogene TRBV3-2) with TRBJ2-5; D ambiguous. Germline CDR1 is LGHDT and CDR2 is YNNKEL (reference sequence). The CDR3 sequence is 10 residues long. V shed 8 bases and J shed 5 bases, with 6 bases lying between them.

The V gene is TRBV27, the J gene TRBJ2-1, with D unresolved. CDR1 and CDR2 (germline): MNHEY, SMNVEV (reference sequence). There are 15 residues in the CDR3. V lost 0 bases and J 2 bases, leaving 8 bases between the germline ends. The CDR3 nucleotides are TGTGCCAGCAGTTTATCGGCGGAGCCCTACAATGAGCAGTTCTTC. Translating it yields CASSLSAEPYNEQFF.

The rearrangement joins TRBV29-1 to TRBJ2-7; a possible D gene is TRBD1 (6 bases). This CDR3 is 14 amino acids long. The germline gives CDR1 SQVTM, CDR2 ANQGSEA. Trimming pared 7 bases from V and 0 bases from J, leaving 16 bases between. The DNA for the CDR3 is TGCAGCGCCGCGGCTTTCAGGGGCTCCTACGAGCAGTACTTC. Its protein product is CSAAAFRGSYEQYF.

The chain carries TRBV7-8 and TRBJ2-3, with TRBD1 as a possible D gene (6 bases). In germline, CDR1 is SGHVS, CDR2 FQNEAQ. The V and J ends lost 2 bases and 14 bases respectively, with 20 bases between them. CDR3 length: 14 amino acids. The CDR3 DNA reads TGTGCCAGCAGCTTAACAGGGTCCCCACTGGTCGCGTATTTT. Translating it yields CASSLTGSPLVAYF.

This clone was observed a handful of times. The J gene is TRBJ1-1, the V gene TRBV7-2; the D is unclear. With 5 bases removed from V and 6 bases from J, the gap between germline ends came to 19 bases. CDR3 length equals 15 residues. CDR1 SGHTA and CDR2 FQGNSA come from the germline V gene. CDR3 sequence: CASSLLGSAVAEAFF. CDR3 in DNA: TGTGCCAGCAGCCTTCTCGGGTCGGCCGTCGCTGAAGCTTTCTTT.

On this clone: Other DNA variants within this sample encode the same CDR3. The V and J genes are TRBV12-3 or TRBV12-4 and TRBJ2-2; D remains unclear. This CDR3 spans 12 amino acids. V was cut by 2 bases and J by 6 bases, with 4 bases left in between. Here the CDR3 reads CASSLRAGELFF. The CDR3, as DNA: TGTGCCAGCAGTTTAAGAGCCGGGGAGCTGTTTTTT.

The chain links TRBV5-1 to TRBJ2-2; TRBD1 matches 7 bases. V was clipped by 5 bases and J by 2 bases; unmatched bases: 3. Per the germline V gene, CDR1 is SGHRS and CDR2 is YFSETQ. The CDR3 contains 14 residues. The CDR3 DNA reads TGCGCCAGCAGTGAGGGGGCAAACACCGGGGAGCTGTTTTTT. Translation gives CASSEGANTGELFF.

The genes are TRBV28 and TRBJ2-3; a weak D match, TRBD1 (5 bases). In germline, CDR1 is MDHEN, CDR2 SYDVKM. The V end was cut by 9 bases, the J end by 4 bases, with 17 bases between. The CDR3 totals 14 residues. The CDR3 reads CASFAGLNADTQYF. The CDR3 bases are TGTGCCAGTTTTGCAGGGTTAAATGCAGATACGCAGTATTTT. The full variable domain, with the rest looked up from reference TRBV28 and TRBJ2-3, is DVKVTQSSRYLVKRTGEKVFLECVQDMDHENMFWYRQDPGLGLRLIYFSYDVKMKEKGDIPEGYSVSREKKERFSLILESASTNQTSMYLCASFAGLNADTQYFGPGTRLTVL.

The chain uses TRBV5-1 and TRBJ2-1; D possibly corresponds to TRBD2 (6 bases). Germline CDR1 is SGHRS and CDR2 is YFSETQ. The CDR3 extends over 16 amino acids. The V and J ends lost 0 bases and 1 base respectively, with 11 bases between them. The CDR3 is CASSLGASVSYNEQFF. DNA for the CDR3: TGCGCCAGCAGCTTGGGTGCTAGCGTGTCCTACAATGAGCAGTTCTTC.

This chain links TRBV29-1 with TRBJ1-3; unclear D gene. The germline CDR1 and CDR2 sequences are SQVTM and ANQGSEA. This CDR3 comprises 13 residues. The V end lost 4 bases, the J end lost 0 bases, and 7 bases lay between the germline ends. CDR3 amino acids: CSVAISSGNTIYF. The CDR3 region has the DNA TGCAGCGTTGCTATTAGCTCTGGAAACACCATATATTTT.

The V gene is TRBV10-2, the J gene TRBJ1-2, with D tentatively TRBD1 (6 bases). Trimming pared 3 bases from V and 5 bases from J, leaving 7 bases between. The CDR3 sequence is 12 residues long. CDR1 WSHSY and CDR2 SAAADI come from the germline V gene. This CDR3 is CASSDRGYGYTF. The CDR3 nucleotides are TGCGCCAGCAGTGATAGGGGGTATGGCTACACCTTC.

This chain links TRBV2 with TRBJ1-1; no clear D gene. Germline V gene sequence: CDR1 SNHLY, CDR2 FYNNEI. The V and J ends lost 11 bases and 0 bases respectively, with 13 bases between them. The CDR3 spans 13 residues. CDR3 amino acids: CAGSRVMNTEAFF. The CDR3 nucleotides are TGTGCCGGCTCGAGGGTCATGAACACTGAAGCTTTCTTT.

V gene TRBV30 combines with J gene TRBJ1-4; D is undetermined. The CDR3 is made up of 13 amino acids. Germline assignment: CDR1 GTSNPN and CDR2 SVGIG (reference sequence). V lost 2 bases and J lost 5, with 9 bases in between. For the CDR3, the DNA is TGTGCCTGGAGTCGCAATGCGAATGAAAAACTGTTTTTT. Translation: CAWSRNANEKLFF.

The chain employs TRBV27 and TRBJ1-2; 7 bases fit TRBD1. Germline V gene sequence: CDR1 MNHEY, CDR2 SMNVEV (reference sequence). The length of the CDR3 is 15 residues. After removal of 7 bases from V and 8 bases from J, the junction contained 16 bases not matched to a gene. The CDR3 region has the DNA TGTGCCAGCACAGGTTCTCGACAGGGCTCCGGGGGCTACACCTTC. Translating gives CASTGSRQGSGGYTF.

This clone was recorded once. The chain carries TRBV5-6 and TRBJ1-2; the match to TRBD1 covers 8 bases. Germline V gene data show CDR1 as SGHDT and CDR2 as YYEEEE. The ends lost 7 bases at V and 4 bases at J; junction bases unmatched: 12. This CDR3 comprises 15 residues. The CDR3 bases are TGTGCCAGCGCCGGGGCAGGGGGCAAGAGCTATGGCTACACCTTC. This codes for CASAGAGGKSYGYTF.

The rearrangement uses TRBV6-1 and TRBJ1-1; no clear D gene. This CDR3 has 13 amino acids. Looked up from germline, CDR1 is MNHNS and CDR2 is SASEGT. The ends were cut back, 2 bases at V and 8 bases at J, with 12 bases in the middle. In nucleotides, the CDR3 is TGTGCCAGCAGTGAAAGGCGGTACCCCGAAGCTTTCTTT. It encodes CASSERRYPEAFF.

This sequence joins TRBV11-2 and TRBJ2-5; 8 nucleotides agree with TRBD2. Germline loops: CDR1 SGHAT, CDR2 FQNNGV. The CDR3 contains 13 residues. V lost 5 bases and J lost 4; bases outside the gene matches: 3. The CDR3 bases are TGTGCCAGCAGCCCCGGGGGGGGAGAGACCCAGTACTTC. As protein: CASSPGGGETQYF.

CDR3 in amino acids: CASSPQIADGELFF. The CDR3 DNA reads as TGCGCCAGCAGCCCGCAAATAGCTGACGGGGAGCTGTTTTTT. This chain links TRBV4-1 with TRBJ2-2; no clear D. This CDR3 region has 14 residues. The V end lost 4 bases, the J end lost 7 bases, and 13 bases lay between the germline ends. From germline, CDR1 is MGHRA and CDR2 YSYEKL.

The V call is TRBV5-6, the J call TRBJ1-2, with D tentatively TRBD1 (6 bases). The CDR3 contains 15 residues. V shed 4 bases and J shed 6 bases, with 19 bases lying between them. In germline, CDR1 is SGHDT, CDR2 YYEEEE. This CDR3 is CASSPPAGAVDGYTF. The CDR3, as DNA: TGTGCCAGCAGCCCGCCGGCAGGGGCAGTCGATGGCTACACCTTC.

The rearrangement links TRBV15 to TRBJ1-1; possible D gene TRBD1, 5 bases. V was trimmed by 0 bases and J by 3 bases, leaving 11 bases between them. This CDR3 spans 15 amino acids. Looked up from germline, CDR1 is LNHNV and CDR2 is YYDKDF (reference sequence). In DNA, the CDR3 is TGTGCCACCAGCAGAGATCTGGGCAGGGACACTGAAGCTTTCTTT. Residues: CATSRDLGRDTEAFF.

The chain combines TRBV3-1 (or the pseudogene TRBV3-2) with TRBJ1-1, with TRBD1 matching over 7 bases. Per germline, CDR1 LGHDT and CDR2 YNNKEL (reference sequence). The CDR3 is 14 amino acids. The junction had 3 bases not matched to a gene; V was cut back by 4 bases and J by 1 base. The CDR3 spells CASSLKGANTEAFF. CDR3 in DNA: TGTGCCAGCAGCCTGAAGGGGGCGAACACTGAAGCTTTCTTT.

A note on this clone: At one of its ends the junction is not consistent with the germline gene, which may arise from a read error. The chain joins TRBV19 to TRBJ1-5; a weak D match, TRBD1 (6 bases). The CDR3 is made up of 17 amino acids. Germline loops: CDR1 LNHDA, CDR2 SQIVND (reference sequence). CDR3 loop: CATSTGGPGYSNQPQHF. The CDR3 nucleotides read TGTGCCACTAGTACGGGGGGCCCAGGCTATAGCAATCAGCCCCAGCATTTT.

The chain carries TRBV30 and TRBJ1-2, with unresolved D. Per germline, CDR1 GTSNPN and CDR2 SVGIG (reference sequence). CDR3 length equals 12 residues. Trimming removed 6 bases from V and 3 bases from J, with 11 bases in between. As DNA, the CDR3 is TGTGCCTGTTCCGTTAGCCACTATGGCTACACCTTC. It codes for CACSVSHYGYTF.

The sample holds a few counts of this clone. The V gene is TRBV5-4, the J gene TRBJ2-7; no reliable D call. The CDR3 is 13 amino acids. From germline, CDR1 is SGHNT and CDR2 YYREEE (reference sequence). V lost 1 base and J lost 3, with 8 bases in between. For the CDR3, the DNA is TGTGCCAGCAGCTTGACTCCATACTACGAGCAGTACTTC. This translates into CASSLTPYYEQYF.

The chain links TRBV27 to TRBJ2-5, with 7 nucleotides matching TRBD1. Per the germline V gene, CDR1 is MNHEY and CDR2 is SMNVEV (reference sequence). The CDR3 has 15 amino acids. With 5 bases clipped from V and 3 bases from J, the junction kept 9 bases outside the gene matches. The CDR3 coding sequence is TGTGCCAGCAGTCCGGCTGGGGACAGTAAAGAGACCCAGTACTTC. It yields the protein CASSPAGDSKETQYF.

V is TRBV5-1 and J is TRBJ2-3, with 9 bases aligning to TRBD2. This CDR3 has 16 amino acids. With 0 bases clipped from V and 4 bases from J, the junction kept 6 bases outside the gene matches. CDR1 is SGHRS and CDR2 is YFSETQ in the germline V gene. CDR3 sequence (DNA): TGCGCCAGCAGCTTGGTGTCTAGCGGGGAGGCAGATACGCAGTATTTT. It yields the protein CASSLVSSGEADTQYF.